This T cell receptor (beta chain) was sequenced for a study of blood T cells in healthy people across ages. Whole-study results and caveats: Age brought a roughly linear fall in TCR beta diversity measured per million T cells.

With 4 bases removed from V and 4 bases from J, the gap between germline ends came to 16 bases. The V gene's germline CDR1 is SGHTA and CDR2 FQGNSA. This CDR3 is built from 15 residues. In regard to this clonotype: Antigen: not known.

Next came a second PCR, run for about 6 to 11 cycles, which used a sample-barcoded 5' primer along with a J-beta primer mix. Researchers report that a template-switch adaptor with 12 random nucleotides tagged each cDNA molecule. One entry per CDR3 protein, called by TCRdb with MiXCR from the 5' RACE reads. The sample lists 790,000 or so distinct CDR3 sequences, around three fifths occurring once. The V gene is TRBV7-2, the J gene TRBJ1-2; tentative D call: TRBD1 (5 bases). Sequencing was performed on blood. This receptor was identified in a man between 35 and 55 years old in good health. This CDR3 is CASSSPVGVTYGYTF. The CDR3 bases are TGTGCCAGCAGCTCCCCGGTGGGGGTTACCTATGGCTACACCTTC.